These T cell receptor beta chains were read from a single sample in a study of shared clonotypes between healthy human individuals. Libraries were prepared by immunoSEQ multiplex PCR; TCRdb keeps only in-frame clonotypes and omits some of them. The table has 400,000 to 550,000 clones, roughly 85% seen once. The sequencing input was PBMCs. Every receptor here comes from a woman in her thirties or forties in good health. Some clones in this sample may be carry-over from other donors' samples. The CDR3 runs from the conserved cysteine through the conserved F or W. A D gene is named only where the DNA matches it firmly. Expanded clones are given a class, and other clones once, few, many or no size at all.

V gene	D gene	J gene	clone size	CDR3 DNA	CDR3 protein
TRBV5-8	NA	TRBJ2-5	NA	TGTGCCAGCAGCTTACGCTCCGGCCGGGAGACCCAGTACTTC	CASSLRSGRETQYF
TRBV19	NA	TRBJ2-1	once	TGTGCCAGTAGTATCACCAGGGGAATGGGCAATGAGCAGTTCTTC	CASSITRGMGNEQFF
TRBV7-2	NA	TRBJ2-2	NA	TGTGCCAGCAGGGGAGGCTCCACCACCGGGGAGCTGTTTTTT	CASRGGSTTGELFF
TRBV2	TRBD1	TRBJ1-5	NA	TGTGCCAGCAGTGCCCAGACAGGGGTCCAGCCCCAGCATTTT	CASSAQTGVQPQHF
TRBV28	NA	TRBJ1-5	NA	TGTGCCAGCACGGAGGGATTCCCCCCTTATAGCAATCAGCCCCAGCATTTT	CASTEGFPPYSNQPQHF
TRBV2	TRBD1	TRBJ1-2	NA	TGTGCCAGCAGGGGGGACAGGGTGGCTGGCTACACCTTC	CASRGDRVAGYTF
TRBV7-2	NA	TRBJ1-4	NA	TGTGCCAGCAGCGGGGGAGGGGGAGATGAAAAACTGTTTTTT	CASSGGGGDEKLFF
TRBV6-1	NA	TRBJ1-6	NA	TGTGCCACGGGGGGAGACGGCGATAATTCACCCCTCCACTTT	CATGGDGDNSPLHF
TRBV14	NA	TRBJ1-1	NA	TGTGCCAGCAGCCAGGACTTGAACACTGAAGCTTTCTTT	CASSQDLNTEAFF
TRBV19	NA	TRBJ1-1	NA	TGTGCCAGTCGGTCCTACGGCGGGTTAGAAGCTTTCTTT	CASRSYGGLEAFF
TRBV27	NA	TRBJ2-7	NA	TGTGCCAGCAGTTTGGGAGGTGGTAGGGGGATCGGCGAGCAGTACTTC	CASSLGGGRGIGEQYF
TRBV11-2	TRBD2	TRBJ2-7	NA	TGTGCCAGCAGCTTCCCTTCCGGGACTAGCGGCTACGAGCAGTACTTC	CASSFPSGTSGYEQYF
TRBV6-6	NA	TRBJ1-1	NA	TGTGCCAGCAGTTACGGCCAGTACACTGAAGCTTTCTTT	CASSYGQYTEAFF
TRBV28	TRBD1	TRBJ2-1	NA	TGTGCCAGCCGCAGGACAGGGGCCTACAATGAGCAGTTCTTC	CASRRTGAYNEQFF
TRBV25-1	TRBD1	TRBJ1-4	NA	TGTGCCAGCAGTGCCCAGGGACAGGGCAGACTGTTTTTT	CASSAQGQGRLFF
TRBV7-3	TRBD1	TRBJ2-3	NA	TGTGCCAGCAGCCTTGGGGACAGAAGCACAGATACGCAGTATTTT	CASSLGDRSTDTQYF
TRBV6-1	TRBD2	TRBJ2-2	NA	TGTGCCAGCAGTGAGGTAGCGGGAAGGGGCACCGGGGAGCTGTTTTTT	CASSEVAGRGTGELFF
TRBV5-6	NA	TRBJ2-3	NA	TGTGCCAGCAGCTTGTTTAGCGCAGATACGCAGTATTTT	CASSLFSADTQYF
TRBV6-5	TRBD2	TRBJ2-1	NA	TGTGCCAGCAGAACCGGGACTAGAATCAATGAGCAGTTCTTC	CASRTGTRINEQFF
TRBV6-6	NA	TRBJ1-5	few	TGTGCCAGCAGTCCCACAGGCCAACATCAGCCCCAGCATTTT	CASSPTGQHQPQHF
TRBV6-1	TRBD1	TRBJ1-2	once	TGTGCCAGCAGATTGGACAGGGACTATGGCTACACCTTC	CASRLDRDYGYTF
TRBV29-1	NA	TRBJ2-1	NA	TGCAGCGTTGACGTTCCGACGGCCAGGGAGAGTCCGTACCGGTGGGAGCAGTTCTTC	CSVDVPTARESPYRWEQFF
TRBV6-1	NA	TRBJ1-4	NA	TGTGCCAGCAGTGAAGCGCAGGTCGGAACCAGGACCGCAACTAATGAAAAACTGTTTTTT	CASSEAQVGTRTATNEKLFF
TRBV28	NA	TRBJ2-3	NA	TGTGCCAGCAGATCCTCCCCGGGCACAGATACGCAGTATTTT	CASRSSPGTDTQYF
TRBV7-2	TRBD1	TRBJ1-5	once	TGTGCCAGCAGCCGGGACAGTAATCAGCCCCAGCATTTT	CASSRDSNQPQHF
TRBV5-1	NA	TRBJ2-7	NA	TGCGCCAGCAGCTTGACCTACCCTGGGGCGGAATCCTACGAGCAGTACTTC	CASSLTYPGAESYEQYF
TRBV7-8	TRBD1	TRBJ2-4	NA	TGTGCCAGCAGCCCTAGGGGTAGGACAGGGGGCGTCAAAAACATTCAGTACTTC	CASSPRGRTGGVKNIQYF
TRBV29-1	NA	TRBJ1-1	NA	TGTAGCGTTGTCCTAACCCGGGGTGGGATTGAAGCCTTCTTT	CSVVLTRGGIEAFF
TRBV9	NA	TRBJ1-5	once	TGTGCCAGCAGCCCCGGACAGAGCAATCAGCCCCAGCATTTT	CASSPGQSNQPQHF
TRBV6-4	NA	TRBJ2-3	NA	TGTGCCAGCAGTGCAAGCGGCACAGATACGCAGTATTTT	CASSASGTDTQYF
TRBV30	NA	TRBJ2-2	once	TGTGCCTGGAGTGTAAGAAGGCAGGGGTCCTTGGTCGGGGAGCTGTTTTTT	CAWSVRRQGSLVGELFF
TRBV19	NA	TRBJ2-2	few	TGTGCCAGTAGTATTGTCGGGGGACCAATACTAAACACCGGGGAGCTGTTTTTT	CASSIVGGPILNTGELFF
TRBV30	NA	TRBJ2-3	once	TGTGCCTGGAGTGTGATTACAGATACGCAGTATTTT	CAWSVITDTQYF
TRBV28	TRBD1	TRBJ1-1	few	TGTGCCAGCAGGCGAACAGGGGCGACGGGGTGGGCTGAAGCTTTCTTT	CASRRTGATGWAEAFF
TRBV10-3	NA	TRBJ2-4	NA	TGTGCCGTTAGCAGCGAGACTCAAAACATTCAGTACTTC	CAVSSETQNIQYF
TRBV7-2	NA	TRBJ2-3	NA	TGTGCCAGCAGTTATAGTGGGGGAGATACGCAGTATTTT	CASSYSGGDTQYF
TRBV28	TRBD2	TRBJ2-1	NA	TGTGCCAGCAGCCCCCTAGCGGGAGCTTACAATGAGCAGTTCTTC	CASSPLAGAYNEQFF
TRBV6-4	NA	TRBJ2-3	NA	TGTGCCAGCAGTGATCAGGTTACAGATACGCAGTATTTT	CASSDQVTDTQYF
TRBV29-1	TRBD2	TRBJ2-3	NA	TGCAGCGTTGAAGTGGGGACTAGCGGGAACACAGATACGCAGTATTTT	CSVEVGTSGNTDTQYF
TRBV28	TRBD1	TRBJ2-7	few	TGTGCCAGCAGTCCCCGACAGGGAAAATACGAGCAGTACTTC	CASSPRQGKYEQYF
TRBV6-6	NA	TRBJ1-5	few	TGTGCCAGCAGTTACTTTCAGAGGAATCAGCCCCAGCATTTT	CASSYFQRNQPQHF
TRBV28	NA	TRBJ2-2	NA	TGTGCCAGCAGTTTAAGCCAGCGGGAGCTGTTTTTT	CASSLSQRELFF
TRBV13	NA	TRBJ2-2	NA	TGTGCCAGCAGCTTAGGTCCTTGGGAGAGCGGGGAGCTGTTTTTT	CASSLGPWESGELFF
TRBV7-9	NA	TRBJ2-3	NA	TGTGCCAGCAGCCCGCCCCGACTAGGGAGCACAGATACGCAGTATTTT	CASSPPRLGSTDTQYF
TRBV9	NA	TRBJ2-5	NA	TGTGCCAGCAGCCCCCTGGGGGGGCGGGAGACCCAGTACTTC	CASSPLGGRETQYF
TRBV27	TRBD2	TRBJ2-1	NA	TGTGCCAGCAGTCCCCGACTAGCAAAGGGCCCCTACAATGAGCAGTTCTTC	CASSPRLAKGPYNEQFF
TRBV15	NA	TRBJ1-3	once	TGTGCCACCAGCAGAGAGCTCCCGGGGGCTCTTGGAAACACCATATATTTT	CATSRELPGALGNTIYF
TRBV7-9	NA	TRBJ2-7	NA	TGTGCCAGCAGGATCGAGGGCGAGCAGTACTTC	CASRIEGEQYF
TRBV5-4	NA	TRBJ2-3	NA	TGTGCCAGCAGCTTGAGGCGAGAGACTAGCACAGATACGCAGTATTTT	CASSLRRETSTDTQYF
TRBV29-1	NA	TRBJ2-3	NA	TGCAGCGTTGTAGCGGTCACAGATACGCAGTATTTT	CSVVAVTDTQYF
TRBV11-2	NA	TRBJ2-1	NA	TGTGCCAGCAGCTTAGGCCGGAACAATGAGCAGTTCTTC	CASSLGRNNEQFF
TRBV7-3	TRBD2	TRBJ2-2	NA	TGTGCCTCTAGAGCGGGAGCGAACACCGGGGAGCTGTTTTTT	CASRAGANTGELFF
TRBV19	TRBD2	TRBJ2-1	NA	TGTGCCAGTAACAGCGGGAGGGGGAATGAGCAGTTCTTC	CASNSGRGNEQFF
TRBV5-1	NA	TRBJ2-2	NA	TGCGCCAGCAGCTTGCCGTCTGGGGAGCTGTTTTTT	CASSLPSGELFF
TRBV7-8	TRBD2	TRBJ2-1	few	TGTGCCAGCAGCCGGGGGGCACTAGCGGGAGGGAGCTCCTACAATGAGCAGTTCTTC	CASSRGALAGGSSYNEQFF
TRBV6-1	NA	TRBJ1-5	NA	TGTGCCAGCAGTGAAGTTGCAGGGGAGGAGCAGCCCCAGCATTTT	CASSEVAGEEQPQHF
TRBV27	NA	TRBJ1-1	NA	TGTGCCAGCAGACACAATAACGACCCGAACACTGAAGCTTTCTTT	CASRHNNDPNTEAFF